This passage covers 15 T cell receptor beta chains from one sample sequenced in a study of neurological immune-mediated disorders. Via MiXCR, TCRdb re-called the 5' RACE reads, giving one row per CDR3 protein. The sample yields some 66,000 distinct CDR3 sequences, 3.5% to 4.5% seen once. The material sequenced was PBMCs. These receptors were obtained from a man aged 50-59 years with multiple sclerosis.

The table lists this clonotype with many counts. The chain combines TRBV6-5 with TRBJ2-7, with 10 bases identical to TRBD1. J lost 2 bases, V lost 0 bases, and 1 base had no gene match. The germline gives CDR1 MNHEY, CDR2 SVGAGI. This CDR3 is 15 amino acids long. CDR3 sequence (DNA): TGTGCCAGCAGTTACTCCGGACAGGGGGCCTACGAGCAGTACTTC. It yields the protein CASSYSGQGAYEQYF.

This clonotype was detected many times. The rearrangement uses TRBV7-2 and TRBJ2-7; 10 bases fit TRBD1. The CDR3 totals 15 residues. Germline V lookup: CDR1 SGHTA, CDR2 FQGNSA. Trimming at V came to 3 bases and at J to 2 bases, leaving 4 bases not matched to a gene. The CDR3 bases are TGTGCCAGCAGCTTGGGACAGGGGCCAGCCTACGAGCAGTACTTC. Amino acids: CASSLGQGPAYEQYF.

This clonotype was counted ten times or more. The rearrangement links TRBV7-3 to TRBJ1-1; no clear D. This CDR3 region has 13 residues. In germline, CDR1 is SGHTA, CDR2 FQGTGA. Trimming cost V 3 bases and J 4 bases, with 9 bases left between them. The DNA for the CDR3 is TGTGCCAGCAGCTTTGACGGACTCACTGAAGCTTTCTTT. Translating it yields CASSFDGLTEAFF. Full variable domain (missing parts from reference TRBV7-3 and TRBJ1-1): GAGVSQTPSNKVTEKGKYVELRCDPISGHTALYWYRQSLGQGPEFLIYFQGTGAADDSGLPNDRFFAVRPEGSVSTLKIQRTERGDSAVYLCASSFDGLTEAFFGQGTRLTVV.

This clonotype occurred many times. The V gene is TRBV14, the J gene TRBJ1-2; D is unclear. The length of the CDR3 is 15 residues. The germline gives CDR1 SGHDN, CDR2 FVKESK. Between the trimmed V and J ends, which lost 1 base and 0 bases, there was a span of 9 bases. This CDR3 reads CASSQGFLTNYGYTF. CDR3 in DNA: TGTGCCAGCAGCCAAGGATTCTTGACTAACTATGGCTACACCTTC.

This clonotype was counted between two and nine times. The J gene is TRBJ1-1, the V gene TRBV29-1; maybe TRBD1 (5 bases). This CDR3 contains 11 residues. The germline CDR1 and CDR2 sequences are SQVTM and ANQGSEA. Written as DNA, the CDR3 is TGCAGTGGGGGGGGAGACACTGAAGCTTTCTTT. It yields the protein CSGGGDTEAFF.

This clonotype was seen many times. The CDR3: CASSLAGPGQPQHF. The CDR3, as DNA: TGTGCCAGCAGTTTAGCAGGCCCGGGGCAGCCCCAGCATTTT. J is TRBJ1-5 and V is TRBV12-3 or TRBV12-4; D gene ambiguous. This CDR3 region has 14 residues. V shed 0 bases and J shed 7 bases, with 10 bases lying between them.

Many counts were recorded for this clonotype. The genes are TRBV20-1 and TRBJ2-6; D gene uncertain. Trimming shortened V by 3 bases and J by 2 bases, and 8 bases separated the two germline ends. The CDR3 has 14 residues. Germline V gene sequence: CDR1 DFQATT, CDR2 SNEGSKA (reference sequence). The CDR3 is CSASGFPGANVLTF. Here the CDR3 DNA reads TGCAGTGCTAGCGGGTTCCCTGGGGCCAACGTCCTGACTTTC.

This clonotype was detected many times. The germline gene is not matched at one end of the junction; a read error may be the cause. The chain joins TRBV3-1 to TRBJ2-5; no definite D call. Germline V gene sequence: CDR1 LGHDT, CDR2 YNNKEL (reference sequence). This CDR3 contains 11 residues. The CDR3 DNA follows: TGTGCCAGCAGCAAAGGGTACTCCGGAGACTTC. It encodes CASSKGYSGDF.

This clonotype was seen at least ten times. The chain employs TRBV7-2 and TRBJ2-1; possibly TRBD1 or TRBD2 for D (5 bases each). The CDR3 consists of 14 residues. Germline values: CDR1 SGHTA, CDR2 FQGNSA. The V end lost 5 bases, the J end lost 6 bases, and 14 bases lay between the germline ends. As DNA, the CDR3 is TGTGCCAGCAGCCCCGGACCAGGGAGCAATGAGCAGTTCTTC. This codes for CASSPGPGSNEQFF.

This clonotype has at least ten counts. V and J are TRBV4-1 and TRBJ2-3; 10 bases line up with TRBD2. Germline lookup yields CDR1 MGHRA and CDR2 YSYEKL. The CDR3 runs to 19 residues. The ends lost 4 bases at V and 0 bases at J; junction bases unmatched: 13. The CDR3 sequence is CASSRALSGGATSTDTQYF. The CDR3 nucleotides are TGCGCCAGCAGCCGGGCCTTGAGCGGGGGGGCTACTAGCACAGATACGCAGTATTTT.

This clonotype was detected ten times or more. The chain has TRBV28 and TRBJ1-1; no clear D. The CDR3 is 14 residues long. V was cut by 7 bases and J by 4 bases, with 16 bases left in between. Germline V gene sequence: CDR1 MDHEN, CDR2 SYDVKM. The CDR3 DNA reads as TGTGCCAGCACCGTCGATAGGGTGTCCACTGAAGCTTTCTTT. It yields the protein CASTVDRVSTEAFF. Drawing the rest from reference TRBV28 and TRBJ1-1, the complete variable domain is DVKVTQSSRYLVKRTGEKVFLECVQDMDHENMFWYRQDPGLGLRLIYFSYDVKMKEKGDIPEGYSVSREKKERFSLILESASTNQTSMYLCASTVDRVSTEAFFGQGTRLTVV.

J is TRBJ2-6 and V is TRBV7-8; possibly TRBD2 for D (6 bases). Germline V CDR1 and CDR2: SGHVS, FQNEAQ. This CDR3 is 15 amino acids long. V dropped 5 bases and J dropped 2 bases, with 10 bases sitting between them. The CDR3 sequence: CASSPPSAGANVLTF. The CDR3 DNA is TGTGCCAGCAGCCCCCCTAGCGCTGGGGCCAACGTCCTGACTTTC. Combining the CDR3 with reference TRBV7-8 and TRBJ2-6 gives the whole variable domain GAGVSQSPRYKVAKRGQDVALRCDPISGHVSLFWYQQALGQGPEFLTYFQNEAQLDKSGLPSDRFFAERPEGSVSTLKIQRTQQEDSAVYLCASSPPSAGANVLTFGAGSRLTVL.

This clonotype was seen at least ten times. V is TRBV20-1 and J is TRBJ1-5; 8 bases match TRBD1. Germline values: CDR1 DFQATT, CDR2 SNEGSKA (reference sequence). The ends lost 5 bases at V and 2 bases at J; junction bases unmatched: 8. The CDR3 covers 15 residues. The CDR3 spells CSARKAGGGNQPQHF. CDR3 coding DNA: TGCAGTGCTCGCAAGGCAGGGGGCGGCAATCAGCCCCAGCATTTT.

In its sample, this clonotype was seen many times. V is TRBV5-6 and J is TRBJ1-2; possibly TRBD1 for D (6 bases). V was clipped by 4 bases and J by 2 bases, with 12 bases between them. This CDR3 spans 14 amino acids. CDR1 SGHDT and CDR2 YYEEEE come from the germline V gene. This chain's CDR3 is CASSQGTGNYGYTF. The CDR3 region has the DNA TGTGCCAGCAGCCAGGGGACGGGGAACTATGGCTACACCTTC.

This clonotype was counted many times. The chain's CDR3 is CSVEDQGGDGYTF. CDR3 coding DNA: TGCAGCGTTGAAGATCAAGGGGGGGATGGCTACACCTTC. The chain employs TRBV29-1 and TRBJ1-2; a weak D match, TRBD1 (6 bases). V gave up 0 bases and J gave up 6 bases, with 11 bases separating them. Germline V gene sequence: CDR1 SQVTM, CDR2 ANQGSEA. The CDR3 is 13 amino acids. Full variable domain (rest looked up from reference TRBV29-1 and TRBJ1-2): SAVISQKPSRDICQRGTSLTIQCQVDSQVTMMFWYRQQPGQSLTLIATANQGSEATYESGFVIDKFPISRPNLTFSTLTVSNMSPEDSSIYLCSVEDQGGDGYTFGSGTRLTVV.